This T cell receptor beta chain comes out of a study of blood T cell repertoires in COVID-19. Looking at the study overall: Nucleic acid was either cDNA or gDNA, and it came from T cells, B-cell-depleted T cells, or PBMCs.

The method was immunoSEQ multiplex PCR; TCRdb's version includes in-frame clones alone and lacks a portion of them. Counted here are more than 100,000 clones, around 88% occurring once; the ten biggest clones make up about 0.9%. This clone has more than one count but fewer than ten. The source of this sequence is a woman aged 50 to 60 with active or convalescent COVID-19. The sequenced material came from peripheral blood.

CDR3 bases: TGCAGCGCCCGAGAGAACACTGAAGCTTTCTTT. Translation gives CSARENTEAFF. This rearrangement joins TRBV29-1 to TRBJ1-1; D is undetermined. The CDR3 spans 11 residues. In germline, CDR1 is SQVTM, CDR2 ANQGSEA. V was cut by 7 bases and J by 1 base, with 7 bases left in between.